This T cell receptor (beta chain) was recovered during a study of CD8+CD57+ T cells in acquired aplastic anemia. The wider study: Across the sorted CD4+ and CD8+ cells, DNA amounts averaged roughly 3 ug.

Trimming took off 3 bases at V and 10 bases at J, with 16 bases between the two ends. CDR3 length equals 15 residues. Germline V gene lookup returns CDR1 MGHDK and CDR2 SYGVNS. Turning to this clonotype: Its specificity is unknown.

Using genomic DNA as the template, TCR beta VDJ and CDR3 profiling was carried out. Each CDR3 protein is one row after TCRdb ran MiXCR on the reads. Of 86,000 or so distinct CDR3 sequences listed, around 44% are singletons. Study-wide points: Patients had fewer than 35 CD8+ CDR3 sequences in common with controls (the shared set).

This TCR came from a human donor in good health, serving as a control. The chain recombines TRBV25-1 with TRBJ1-6, with D possibly being TRBD1 (6 bases). Material for sequencing was sorted CD4+, CD8+, or CD8+CD57+ T cells (not recorded which) from PBMCs. Written as DNA, the CDR3 is TGTGCCAGCAGTGATTACAGGGAGGGGGGCTCACCCCTCCACTTT. Translating it yields CASSDYREGGSPLHF.